The source of this T cell receptor beta chain is a study of long-term antiretroviral therapy in people with HIV. Study details: The earliest samples came from an era when ART typically awaited falling CD4 counts. The study's findings and limits: Neither ART adherence, viral resistance nor therapy changes were documented.

The CDR3 extends over 13 amino acids. Germline assignment: CDR1 SNHLY and CDR2 FYNNEI. Germline trimming cut 6 bases from V and 0 bases from J; bases unmatched to any gene: 1. Runs used v3.0 of the immunoSEQ assay and were done at survey level. Method: immunoSEQ multiplex PCR; TCRdb's copy keeps in-frame clones and lacks some. The table has more than 20,000 clones, more than 65% seen once. Ahead of DNA extraction, samples held about 1-10 million cryopreserved PBMC each. In this sample, this clone turned up a few times. Its specificity is unknown. The input for sequencing was unsorted PBMCs, taken 0.3 years after starting antiretroviral therapy. The clonotype originates from a man aged 45 to 65 with HIV. The chain employs TRBV2 and TRBJ1-2; TRBD1 aligns across 7 bases. The CDR3 sequence: CASSGTANYGYTF. CDR3 sequence (DNA): TGTGCCAGCAGCGGGACAGCTAACTATGGCTACACCTTC.